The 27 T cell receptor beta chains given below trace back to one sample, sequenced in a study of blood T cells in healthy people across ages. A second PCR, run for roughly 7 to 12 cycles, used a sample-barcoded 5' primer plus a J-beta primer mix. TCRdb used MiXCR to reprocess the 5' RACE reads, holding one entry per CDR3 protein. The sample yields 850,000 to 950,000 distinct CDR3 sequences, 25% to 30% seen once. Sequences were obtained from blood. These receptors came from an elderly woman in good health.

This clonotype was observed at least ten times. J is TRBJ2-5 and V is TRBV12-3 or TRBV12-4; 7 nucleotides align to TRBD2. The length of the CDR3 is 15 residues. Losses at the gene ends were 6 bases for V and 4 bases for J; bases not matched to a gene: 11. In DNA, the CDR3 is TGTGCCAGCAGCCTAAGGCGGGGGTTGGGAGAGACCCAGTACTTC. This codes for CASSLRRGLGETQYF.

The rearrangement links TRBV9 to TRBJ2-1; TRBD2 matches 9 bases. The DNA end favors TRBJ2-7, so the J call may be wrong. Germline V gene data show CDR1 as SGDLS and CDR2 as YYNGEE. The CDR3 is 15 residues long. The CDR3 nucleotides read TGTGCCAGCAGCAAGGGGGGGACTAGCTTTTTGGAGCAGTACTTC. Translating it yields CASSKGGTSFLEQYF.

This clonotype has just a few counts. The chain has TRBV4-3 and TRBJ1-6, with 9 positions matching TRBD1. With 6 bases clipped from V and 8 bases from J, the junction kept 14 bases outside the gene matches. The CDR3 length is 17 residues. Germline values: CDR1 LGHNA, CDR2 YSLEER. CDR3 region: CASSKKGTDRGYSPLHF. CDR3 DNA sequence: TGCGCCAGCAGTAAAAAAGGAACGGACAGGGGTTATTCACCCCTCCACTTT.

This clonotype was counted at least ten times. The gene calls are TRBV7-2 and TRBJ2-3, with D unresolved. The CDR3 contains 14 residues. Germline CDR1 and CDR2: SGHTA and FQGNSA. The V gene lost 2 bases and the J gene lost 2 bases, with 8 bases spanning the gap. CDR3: CASSLLGITDTQYF. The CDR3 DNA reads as TGTGCCAGCAGCTTACTAGGAATCACAGATACGCAGTATTTT.

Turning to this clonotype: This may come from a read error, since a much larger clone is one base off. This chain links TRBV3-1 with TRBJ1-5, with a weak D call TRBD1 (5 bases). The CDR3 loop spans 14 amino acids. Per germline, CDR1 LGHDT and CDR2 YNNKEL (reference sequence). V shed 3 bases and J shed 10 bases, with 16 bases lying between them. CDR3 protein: CASSHGRGWGPQHF. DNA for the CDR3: TGTGCCAGCAGCCACGGACGGGGGTGGGGACCCCAGCATTTT. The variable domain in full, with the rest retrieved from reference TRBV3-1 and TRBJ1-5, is DTAVSQTPKYLVTQMGNDKSIKCEQNLGHDTMYWYKQDSKKFLKIMFSYNNKELIINETVPNRFSPKSPDKAHLNLHINSLELGDSAVYFCASSHGRGWGPQHFGDGTRLSIL.

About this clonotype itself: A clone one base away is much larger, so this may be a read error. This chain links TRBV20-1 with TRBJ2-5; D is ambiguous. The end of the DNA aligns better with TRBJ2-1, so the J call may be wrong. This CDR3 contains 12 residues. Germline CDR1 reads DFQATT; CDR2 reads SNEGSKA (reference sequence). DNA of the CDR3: TGCAGTGCTCAACCGGACCAAGAGACCCAGTTCTTC. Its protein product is CSAQPDQETQFF.

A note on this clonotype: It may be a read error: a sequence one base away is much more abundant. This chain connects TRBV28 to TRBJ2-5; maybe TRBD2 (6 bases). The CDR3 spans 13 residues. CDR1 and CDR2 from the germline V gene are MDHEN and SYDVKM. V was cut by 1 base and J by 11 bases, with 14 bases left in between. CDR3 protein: CASSLSGRSGQYF. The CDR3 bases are TGTGCCAGCAGTTTATCCGGCAGGAGCGGGCAGTACTTC. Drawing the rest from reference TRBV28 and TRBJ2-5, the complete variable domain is DVKVTQSSRYLVKRTGEKVFLECVQDMDHENMFWYRQDPGLGLRLIYFSYDVKMKEKGDIPEGYSVSREKKERFSLILESASTNQTSMYLCASSLSGRSGQYFGPGTRLLVL.

The CDR3 nucleotides read TGTGCCAGCAGCTTAATTGACGGGTTGGCTAACTATGGCTACACCTTC. This gives the protein CASSLIDGLANYGYTF. The chain is built from TRBV7-2 and TRBJ1-2, with D uncertain. This CDR3 has 16 residues. Trimming removed 2 bases from V and 0 bases from J, with 13 bases in between. Germline loops: CDR1 SGHTA, CDR2 FQGNSA.

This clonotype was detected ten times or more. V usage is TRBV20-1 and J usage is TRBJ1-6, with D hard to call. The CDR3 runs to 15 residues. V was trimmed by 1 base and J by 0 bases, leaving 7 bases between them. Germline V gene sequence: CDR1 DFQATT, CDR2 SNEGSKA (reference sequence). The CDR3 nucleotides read TGCAGTGCTAGAGGGGATAGCTCCTATAATTCACCCCTCCACTTT. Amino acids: CSARGDSSYNSPLHF.

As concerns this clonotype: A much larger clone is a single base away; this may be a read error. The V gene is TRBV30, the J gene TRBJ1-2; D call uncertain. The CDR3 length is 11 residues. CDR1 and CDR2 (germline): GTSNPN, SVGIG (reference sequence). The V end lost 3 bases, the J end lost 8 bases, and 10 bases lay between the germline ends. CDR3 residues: CAWRPGLGYTF. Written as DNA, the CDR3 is TGTGCCTGGAGGCCCGGACTGGGCTACACCTTC.

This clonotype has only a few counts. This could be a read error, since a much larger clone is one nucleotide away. CDR3 residues: CASKVGNTGERFF. In DNA, the CDR3 is TGTGCCAGCAAGGTGGGGAACACCGGGGAGCGGTTTTTT. The chain carries TRBV3-1 and TRBJ2-2; a weak D match, TRBD2 (5 bases). Germline V lookup: CDR1 LGHDT, CDR2 YNNKEL (reference sequence). The CDR3 consists of 13 residues.

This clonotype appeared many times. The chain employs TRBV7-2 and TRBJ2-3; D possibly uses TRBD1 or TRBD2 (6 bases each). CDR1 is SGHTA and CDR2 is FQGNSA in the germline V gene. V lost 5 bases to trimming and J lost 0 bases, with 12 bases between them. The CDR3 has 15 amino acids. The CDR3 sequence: CASSPEGGSTDTQYF. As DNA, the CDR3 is TGTGCCAGCAGCCCCGAAGGGGGGAGCACAGATACGCAGTATTTT.

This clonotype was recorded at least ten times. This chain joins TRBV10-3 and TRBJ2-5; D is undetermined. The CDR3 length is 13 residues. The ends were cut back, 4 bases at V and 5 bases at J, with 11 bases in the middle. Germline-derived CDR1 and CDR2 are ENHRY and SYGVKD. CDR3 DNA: TGTGCCATCAGTGGACCGAATGGGGAGACCCAGTACTTC. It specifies CAISGPNGETQYF.

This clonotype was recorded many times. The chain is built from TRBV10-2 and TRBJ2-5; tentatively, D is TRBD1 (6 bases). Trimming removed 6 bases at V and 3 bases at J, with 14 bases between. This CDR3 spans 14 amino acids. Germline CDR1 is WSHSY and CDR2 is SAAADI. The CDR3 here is CASRLTGPEETQYF. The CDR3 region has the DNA TGCGCCAGCAGACTAACAGGGCCTGAAGAGACCCAGTACTTC.

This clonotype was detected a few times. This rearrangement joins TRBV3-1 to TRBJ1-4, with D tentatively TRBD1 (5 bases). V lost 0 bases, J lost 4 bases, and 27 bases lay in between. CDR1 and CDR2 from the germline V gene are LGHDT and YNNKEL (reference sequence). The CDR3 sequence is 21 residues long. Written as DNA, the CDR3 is TGTGCCAGCAGCCAAGAAGGGGAGGATCTTACCTATGCCGTCCGTAATGAAAAACTGTTTTTT. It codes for CASSQEGEDLTYAVRNEKLFF.

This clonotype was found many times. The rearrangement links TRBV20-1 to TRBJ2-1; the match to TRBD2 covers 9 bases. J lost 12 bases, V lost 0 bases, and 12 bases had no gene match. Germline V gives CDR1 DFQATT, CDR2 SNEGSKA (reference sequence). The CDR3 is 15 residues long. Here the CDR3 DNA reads TGCAGTGCTAGAGATGCACGGACTAGCGACAAACGGCAGTTCTTC. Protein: CSARDARTSDKRQFF.

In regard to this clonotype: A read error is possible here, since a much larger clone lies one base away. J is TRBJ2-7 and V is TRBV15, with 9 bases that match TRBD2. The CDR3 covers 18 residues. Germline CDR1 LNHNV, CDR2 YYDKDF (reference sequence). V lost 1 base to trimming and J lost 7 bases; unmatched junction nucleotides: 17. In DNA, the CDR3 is TGTGCCACCAGCAGAGTCCTGGGAGGAGCGGGGGGTTACAATGAGCAGTACTTC. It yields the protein CATSRVLGGAGGYNEQYF.

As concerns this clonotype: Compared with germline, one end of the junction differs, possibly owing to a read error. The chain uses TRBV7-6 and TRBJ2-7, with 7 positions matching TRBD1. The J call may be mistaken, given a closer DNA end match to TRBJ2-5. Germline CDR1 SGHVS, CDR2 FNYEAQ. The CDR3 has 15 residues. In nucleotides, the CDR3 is TGTGTCAGCAGCTTAACGGGACAGACTTGGAAGACCCAGTACTTC. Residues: CVSSLTGQTWKTQYF.

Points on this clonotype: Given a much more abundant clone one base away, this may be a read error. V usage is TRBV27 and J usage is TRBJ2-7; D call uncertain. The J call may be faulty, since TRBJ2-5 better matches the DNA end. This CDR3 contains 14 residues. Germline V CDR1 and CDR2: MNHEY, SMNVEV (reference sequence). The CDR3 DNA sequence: TGTGCCAGCAGTTGTGGCCGACCGCAAGGGACCCAGTACTTC. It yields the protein CASSCGRPQGTQYF.

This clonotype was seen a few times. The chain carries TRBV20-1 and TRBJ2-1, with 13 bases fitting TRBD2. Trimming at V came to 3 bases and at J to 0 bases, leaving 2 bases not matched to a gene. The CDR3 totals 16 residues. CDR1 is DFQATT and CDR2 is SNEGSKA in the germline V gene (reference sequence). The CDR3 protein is CSASGLAGDSYNEQFF. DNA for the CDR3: TGCAGTGCTAGCGGACTAGCGGGGGACTCCTACAATGAGCAGTTCTTC.

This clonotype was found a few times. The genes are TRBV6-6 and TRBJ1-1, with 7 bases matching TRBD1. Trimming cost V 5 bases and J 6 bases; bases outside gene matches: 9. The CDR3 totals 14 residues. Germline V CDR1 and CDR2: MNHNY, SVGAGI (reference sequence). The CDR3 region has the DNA TGTGCCAGCAGTAACGACAGGGTTCCAGCTGAAGCTTTCTTT. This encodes CASSNDRVPAEAFF.

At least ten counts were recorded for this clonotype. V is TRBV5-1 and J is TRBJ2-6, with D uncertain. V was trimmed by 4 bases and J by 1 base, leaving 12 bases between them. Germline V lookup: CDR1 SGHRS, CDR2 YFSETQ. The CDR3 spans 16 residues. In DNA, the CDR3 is TGCGCCAGCAGCGCGGACGCAGTGTCTGGGGCCAACGTCCTGACTTTC. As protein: CASSADAVSGANVLTF.

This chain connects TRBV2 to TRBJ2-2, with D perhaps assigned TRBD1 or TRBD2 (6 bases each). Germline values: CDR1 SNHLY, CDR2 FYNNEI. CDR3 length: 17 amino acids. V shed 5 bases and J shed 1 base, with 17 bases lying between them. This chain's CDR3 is CASSPRVGGRNTGELFF. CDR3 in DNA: TGTGCCAGCAGTCCGCGGGTAGGGGGGCGGAACACCGGGGAGCTGTTTTTT. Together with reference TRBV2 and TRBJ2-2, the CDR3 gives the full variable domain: EPEVTQTPSHQVTQMGQEVILRCVPISNHLYFYWYRQILGQKVEFLVSFYNNEISEKSEIFDDQFSVERPDGSNFTLKIRSTKLEDSAMYFCASSPRVGGRNTGELFFGEGSRLTVL.

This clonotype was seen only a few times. The chain's CDR3 is CASRETGTQAYTF. For the CDR3, the DNA is TGTGCCAGCAGGGAGACAGGAACCCAGGCCTACACCTTC. This chain uses TRBV27 with TRBJ1-2; D perhaps matches TRBD1 (6 bases). In germline, CDR1 is MNHEY, CDR2 SMNVEV (reference sequence). V lost 6 bases, J lost 10 bases, and 18 bases lay in between. This CDR3 contains 13 residues.

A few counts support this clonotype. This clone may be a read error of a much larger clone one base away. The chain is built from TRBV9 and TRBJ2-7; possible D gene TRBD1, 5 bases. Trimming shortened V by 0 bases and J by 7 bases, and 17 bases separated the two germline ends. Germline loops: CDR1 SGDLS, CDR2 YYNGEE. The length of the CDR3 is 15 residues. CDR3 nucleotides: TGTGCCAGCAGCGTAGCTTATAGGGGATACAATGAGCAGTACTTC. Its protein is CASSVAYRGYNEQYF.

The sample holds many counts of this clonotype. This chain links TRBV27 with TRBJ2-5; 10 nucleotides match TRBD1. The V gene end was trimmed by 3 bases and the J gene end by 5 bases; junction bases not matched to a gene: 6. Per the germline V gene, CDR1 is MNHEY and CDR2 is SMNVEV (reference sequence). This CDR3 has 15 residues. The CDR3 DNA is TGTGCCAGCAGTTTTGGGACAGGGGTTTGGGAGACCCAGTACTTC. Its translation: CASSFGTGVWETQYF.

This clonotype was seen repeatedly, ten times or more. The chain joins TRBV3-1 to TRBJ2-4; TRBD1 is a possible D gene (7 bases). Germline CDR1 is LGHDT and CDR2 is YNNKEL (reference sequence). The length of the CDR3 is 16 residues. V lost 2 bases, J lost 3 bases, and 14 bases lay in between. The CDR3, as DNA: TGTGCCAGCAGCCAACAGGCAGGGGGACTCAAAAACATTCAGTACTTC. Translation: CASSQQAGGLKNIQYF. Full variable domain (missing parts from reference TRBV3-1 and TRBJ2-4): DTAVSQTPKYLVTQMGNDKSIKCEQNLGHDTMYWYKQDSKKFLKIMFSYNNKELIINETVPNRFSPKSPDKAHLNLHINSLELGDSAVYFCASSQQAGGLKNIQYFGAGTRLSVL.